This record concerns one T cell receptor beta chain sequence. Its antigen remains unknown. 0.5 to 1 ug RNA was reverse transcribed with random hexamers. TCRdb re-analysed the immunoSEQ multiplex PCR reads in MiXCR, keeping a single row per CDR3 protein. This sample carries about 400,000 distinct CDR3 sequences, 75% to 90% of them seen once, and the ten largest clones take about 0.1%. Per germline, CDR1 LNHDA and CDR2 SQIVND (reference sequence). Unmatched junction bases numbered 7, after V lost 9 bases and J lost 5 bases. The CDR3 has 14 residues. Sequencing of TCR beta drew on CD8+ and CD4+ T cells from blood. The multiple sclerosis control group consisted of treatment-naive patients whose relapsing-remitting disease, which was either stable or active, fulfilled revised McDonald criteria. The sample comes from a study of CD8 T cells in Susac syndrome. Whole-study results and caveats: The study acknowledged a relatively small number of individuals in its TCR sequencing and HLA analysis.

This TCR was recovered from a human donor with multiple sclerosis. Sequences were obtained from CD8+ T cells from PBMCs. V and J are TRBV19 and TRBJ1-5; 10 bases are shared with TRBD1. For the CDR3, the DNA is TGTGCCAGCAAAGACAGGGGGCGATATCAGCCCCAGCATTTT. Its protein is CASKDRGRYQPQHF.